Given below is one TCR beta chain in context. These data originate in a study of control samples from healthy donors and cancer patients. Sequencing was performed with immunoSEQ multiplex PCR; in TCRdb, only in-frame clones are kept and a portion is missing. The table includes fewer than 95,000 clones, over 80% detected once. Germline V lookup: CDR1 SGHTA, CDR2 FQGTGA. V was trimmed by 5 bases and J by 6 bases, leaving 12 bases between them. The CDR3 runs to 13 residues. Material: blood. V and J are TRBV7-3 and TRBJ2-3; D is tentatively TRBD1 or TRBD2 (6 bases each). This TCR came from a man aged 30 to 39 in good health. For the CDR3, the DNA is TGTGCCAGCAGCGGTATAGGGGGGGATACGCAGTATTTT. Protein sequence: CASSGIGGDTQYF.